These T cell receptor beta chains were read from a single sample in a study of blood T cell repertoires in COVID-19. Assay used: immunoSEQ multiplex PCR; TCRdb lists only in-frame clones, some missing. This table has 150,000 to 200,000 clones, around 92% appearing once. Sequenced material: peripheral blood. The receptors come from a man younger than 40 with COVID-19, enrolled during active disease. Each CDR3 is given with its conserved first and last residue. D genes are given only for firm matches. Some rows mark clone size as missing; the rest say once, few, many or name a class of expanded clone.

>TRBD1|.|TRBV3-1/TRBV3-2|TRBJ1-2
TGTGCCAGCCTTAATACAGGGGGCGGGGTCTATGGCTACACCTTC
CASLNTGGGVYGYTF
>TRBD1|.|TRBV5-1|TRBJ1-1
TGCGCCAGCAGCAACCGGGACAGGGAAGCTTTCTTT
CASSNRDREAFF
>TRBD1|.|TRBV18|TRBJ1-1
TGTGCCAGCTCAACCGGGACAGCCTCTGAAGCTTTCTTT
CASSTGTASEAFF
>.|.|TRBV29-1|TRBJ1-2
TGCAGCGTTGACGGGGTCCTGGGCTACACCTTC
CSVDGVLGYTF
>.|.|TRBV6-2/TRBV6-3|TRBJ2-7
TGTGCCAGCAGTTCCGGTCTAGCGCAGGCCTACGAGCAGTACTTC
CASSSGLAQAYEQYF
>TRBD1|.|TRBV5-1|TRBJ2-7
TGCGCCAGCAGCTCCTGGACAGGGCCGTCCTACGAGCAGTACTTC
CASSSWTGPSYEQYF
>TRBD1|few|TRBV19|TRBJ1-4
TGTGCCAGTAGTATCGACACTCTACAGGGGCATCTGGGAGAAAAACTGTTTTTT
CASSIDTLQGHLGEKLFF
>.|.|TRBV30|TRBJ1-1
TGTGCCTGGAGTGGACAGATTAACACTGAAGCTTTCTTT
CAWSGQINTEAFF
>TRBD2|.|TRBV4-1|TRBJ2-5
TGCGCCAGCAGCTTTAGCGGGACCGCGGAGACCCAGTACTTC
CASSFSGTAETQYF
>TRBD1|.|TRBV6-1|TRBJ2-7
TGTGCCAGCAGAACCCTGACAGGGGGCGGCTACGAGCAGTACTTC
CASRTLTGGGYEQYF
>.|.|TRBV6-5|TRBJ1-2
TGTGCCAGCAGTTTCCGCGGTTTACCCCAGGGCTATGGCTACACCTTC
CASSFRGLPQGYGYTF
>TRBD2|.|TRBV6-2/TRBV6-3|TRBJ2-7
TGTGCCAGCAGCATAGGTGGAGGTAGCGGGTCCCTGTCCTACGAGCAGTACTTC
CASSIGGGSGSLSYEQYF
>TRBD1|.|TRBV5-8|TRBJ1-4
TGTGCCAGCAGCGTGCCCGGGACAGGCGGAGAAAAACTGTTTTTT
CASSVPGTGGEKLFF
>.|.|TRBV7-9|TRBJ2-3
TGTGCCAGCAGCTTCGGGGGGCCTGGGGGCGATACGCAGTATTTT
CASSFGGPGGDTQYF
>.|.|TRBV5-1|TRBJ1-3
TGCGCCAGCAGCATCAGGGACTCTGGAAACACCATATATTTT
CASSIRDSGNTIYF
>TRBD1|.|TRBV11-2|TRBJ2-3
TGTGCCAGCAGCAGGGACAGGACAGATACGCAGTATTTT
CASSRDRTDTQYF
>.|.|TRBV6-2/TRBV6-3|TRBJ2-1
TGTGCCAGCAGTTACTCTCCTTCCTCCTACAATGAGCAGTTCTTC
CASSYSPSSYNEQFF
>.|.|TRBV28|TRBJ2-1
TGTGCCAGCAGTTTAAGCTGGAATGAGCAGTTCTTC
CASSLSWNEQFF
>TRBD1|.|TRBV6-5|TRBJ2-7
TGTGCCAGCAGTCTGACAGGGGGGGAGTACGAGCAGTACTTC
CASSLTGGEYEQYF
>.|.|TRBV4-3|TRBJ2-1
TGCGCCAGCAGCCAAGAGTTGGCCACCTACAATGAGCAGTTCTTC
CASSQELATYNEQFF
>.|.|TRBV12-3/TRBV12-4|TRBJ1-2
TGTGCCAGCAGCTCAGTTTATTATGGCTACACCTTC
CASSSVYYGYTF
>TRBD1|.|TRBV2|TRBJ1-4
TGTGCCAGCAATCCGGGACAGTCTAATGAAAAACTGTTTTTT
CASNPGQSNEKLFF
>.|.|TRBV5-6|TRBJ1-6
TGTGCCAGCAGCTTGGGGGTCCGGGACAAAAATAATTCACCCCTCCACTTT
CASSLGVRDKNNSPLHF
>.|.|TRBV21-1|TRBJ2-2
TGTGCCGACGAAAAGGGACAGGAAAGGAGGACCGGGGAGCTGTTTTTT
CADEKGQERRTGELFF
>.|few|TRBV6-5|TRBJ1-6
TGTGCCAGCAGTTACCGTCACGAGGGTAATTCACCCCTCCACTTT
CASSYRHEGNSPLHF
>TRBD1|.|TRBV28|TRBJ1-2
TGTGCCAGCAGTCCCCGACAGGGAAGGAAAGGCGGCTACACCTTC
CASSPRQGRKGGYTF
>.|.|TRBV9|TRBJ1-2
TGTGCCAGCAGCGTAGGGGCTCAGGGATGGGGCTACACCTTC
CASSVGAQGWGYTF
>TRBD1|.|TRBV25-1|TRBJ1-6
TGTGCCACTCGGGACAGGATGGATTCACCCCTCCACTTT
CATRDRMDSPLHF